The rows below give T cell receptor beta chains drawn from one sample of a study of CD8 T cells in ankylosing spondylitis. TCRdb recomputed calls from the 5' RACE reads with MiXCR, one row per CDR3 protein. This sample has approximately 500,000 distinct CDR3 sequences, with 9.5% to 15% found just once. The specimen was blood, either unsorted or a sorted T cell fraction (not recorded which). The origin of the receptors is a male donor with ankylosing spondylitis. Both conserved end residues are part of each CDR3. A D gene is named only where the DNA matches it firmly. Where a row states a size, it is once, few, many or the class of an expanded clone; other rows omit it.

j_call,v_call,d_call,clone_size,cdr3_nt,cdr3_aa
TRBJ1-6,TRBV5-1,.,.,TGCGCCAGCAGCTTGGAGGGTGGGGGCTCACCCCTCCACTTT,CASSLEGGGSPLHF
TRBJ1-3,TRBV5-1,.,many,TGCGCCAGCAGCTTGGGTGAGACCATCTCTGGAAACACCATATATTTT,CASSLGETISGNTIYF
TRBJ2-3,TRBV7-2,TRBD2,.,TGTGCCAGCAGCACCGGACTAGCGACCACAGATACGCAGTATTTT,CASSTGLATTDTQYF
TRBJ1-2,TRBV7-9,.,.,TGTGCCAGCAGCTTAAAACAGGGAGAGATCTATGGCTACACCTTC,CASSLKQGEIYGYTF
TRBJ1-5,TRBV7-8,TRBD1,few,TGTGCCAGCAACGAATGGGGACAGGTGAGAAGAAATCAGCCCCAGCATTTT,CASNEWGQVRRNQPQHF
TRBJ2-1,TRBV6-6,.,.,TGTGCCAGCAGTTCCGACGGGAGTTCCCAGTTCTTC,CASSSDGSSQFF
TRBJ2-5,TRBV18,.,.,TGTGCCAGCTCACCAATTAGCGCAGAGTGGGAGACCCAGTACTTC,CASSPISAEWETQYF
TRBJ2-5,TRBV7-2,.,many,TGTGCCAGCCGCGGTCCCCTGGAGACCCAGTACTTC,CASRGPLETQYF
TRBJ1-3,TRBV12-3/TRBV12-4,.,few,TGTGCCAGCAGTTATGGTGGGGAGCTCTCTGGAAACACCATATATTTT,CASSYGGELSGNTIYF
TRBJ2-3,TRBV9,.,.,TGTGCCAGCAGCGTAGAACCTAGCGATAGCACAGATACGCAGTATTTT,CASSVEPSDSTDTQYF
TRBJ1-4,TRBV20-1,TRBD1,few,TGCAGTGCTAGGCGGCCGGGACAGCCTAATGAAAAACTGTTTTTT,CSARRPGQPNEKLFF
TRBJ2-1,TRBV21-1,.,few,TGTGCCAGCAGCCGCCGCTCCTACAATGAGCAGTTCTTC,CASSRRSYNEQFF
TRBJ1-1,TRBV5-6,.,few,TGTGCCAGCAGCATGGGGCCGGGTACTGAAGCTTTCTTT,CASSMGPGTEAFF
TRBJ1-2,TRBV20-1,.,few,TGCAGTGCTAGAGATTGGGGGGGTGATGGCTACACCTTC,CSARDWGGDGYTF
TRBJ2-3,TRBV11-3,.,.,TGTGCCAGCAGCTTAGGGGTTATTGGGGACCCCTCAGATACGCAGTATTTT,CASSLGVIGDPSDTQYF
TRBJ2-1,TRBV20-1,.,few,TGCAGTGCTAGAGAACCGGTAGCGGAGGCCTACAATGAGCAGTTCTTC,CSAREPVAEAYNEQFF
TRBJ1-2,TRBV18,TRBD1,.,TGTGCCAGCTCACCCATTCCCGGACAGGTAGATGGCTACACCTTC,CASSPIPGQVDGYTF
TRBJ2-7,TRBV30,.,.,TGTGCCTGGAGTGTACCCCTAGTAGGCTCCTACGAGCAGTACTTC,CAWSVPLVGSYEQYF
TRBJ2-3,TRBV5-1,TRBD2,.,TGCGCCAGCAGCCCGGGACTAGCGGGAGGGTTCGCAGATACGCAGTATTTT,CASSPGLAGGFADTQYF
TRBJ2-4,TRBV20-1,TRBD1,few,TGCAGTGCTAGACAACCAGGGGGCGGCCGTGGAATTCAGTACTTC,CSARQPGGGRGIQYF
TRBJ1-1,TRBV20-1,.,many,TGCAGTGTCCAAAGGGGTGGTACTGAAGCTTTCTTT,CSVQRGGTEAFF
TRBJ1-1,TRBV30,.,once,TGTGCCTGGAGTACGTGGAAACTGAACACTGAAGCTTTCTTT,CAWSTWKLNTEAFF
TRBJ2-5,TRBV5-1,.,many,TGCGCCAGCAGCTTGGGTCTAGGGGAAGAGACCCAGTACTTC,CASSLGLGEETQYF
TRBJ1-5,TRBV20-1,.,few,TGCAGTGCTATGGGACGTAGCGGAGGCCAGCCCCAGCATTTT,CSAMGRSGGQPQHF
TRBJ1-6,TRBV11-2,.,.,TGTGCCAGCAGCTCCGACTTCTATAATTCACCCCTCCACTTT,CASSSDFYNSPLHF
TRBJ1-4,TRBV20-1,.,few,TGCAGTGCCCAATGGGGGTCAGCTAATGAAAAACTGTTTTTT,CSAQWGSANEKLFF
TRBJ2-3,TRBV3-1,.,.,TGTGCCAGCAGCCAAGACCCCGGGACTTTCACAGATACGCAGTATTTT,CASSQDPGTFTDTQYF
TRBJ2-1,TRBV20-1,TRBD2,few,TGCAGTGCTAGAGCGGCGGCTAGCGGGAGGTATGAGCAGTTCTTC,CSARAAASGRYEQFF
TRBJ2-5,TRBV6-5,.,.,TGTGCCAGCAGTTACTCGAGGGGCGTCCCCCCACAAGAGACCCAGTACTTC,CASSYSRGVPPQETQYF
TRBJ1-1,TRBV12-3/TRBV12-4,TRBD1,few,TGTGCCAGCAGTCGGACAGGGGCTGAAGCTTTCTTT,CASSRTGAEAFF
TRBJ2-1,TRBV12-5,.,.,TGTGCTAGTGGTCCATTCTCCGGCCAGGGGATAGAGAATGAGCAGTTCTTC,CASGPFSGQGIENEQFF
TRBJ2-3,TRBV5-5,.,.,TGTGCCAGCAGCTCCTCCGCAGTTTCGTTCACAGATACGCAGTATTTT,CASSSSAVSFTDTQYF
TRBJ2-3,TRBV12-5,.,many,TGTGCTAGTGGTTTGGGTTTGCGGGTAGGAGATACGCAGTATTTT,CASGLGLRVGDTQYF
TRBJ1-2,TRBV12-3/TRBV12-4,TRBD1,few,TGTGCCAGCAGTTTCCTACGACAGGGTTGGGGCTACACCTTC,CASSFLRQGWGYTF
TRBJ1-2,TRBV7-9,TRBD1,.,TGTGCCAGCACCAAAACAGGGGGGCAAGGCTATGGCTACACCTTC,CASTKTGGQGYGYTF
TRBJ2-1,TRBV20-1,.,.,TGCAGTGCTAGAAAGGCGGCACTATACAATGAGCAGTTCTTC,CSARKAALYNEQFF
TRBJ2-5,TRBV12-3/TRBV12-4,.,few,TGTGCCAGCAACCGACTTGGAGGGGAGACCCAGTACTTC,CASNRLGGETQYF
TRBJ2-2,TRBV4-2,TRBD2,.,TGTGCCAGCAGCCAAGGCAGTCGGCGGGAGGCGCCCGGGGAGCTGTTTTTT,CASSQGSRREAPGELFF
TRBJ2-2,TRBV5-1,TRBD2,many,TGCGCCAGCAGCTTGGGTCTAGCGGAGAACACCGGGGAGCTGTTTTTT,CASSLGLAENTGELFF
TRBJ1-5,TRBV7-9,TRBD1,few,TGTGCCAGCAGCCCCCACAGGGGCGCAGGCAATCAGCCCCAGCATTTT,CASSPHRGAGNQPQHF
TRBJ1-3,TRBV5-1,.,few,TGCGCCAGCAGCTTGGAAACAGGTGTCGGAAACACCATATATTTT,CASSLETGVGNTIYF
TRBJ1-2,TRBV7-9,TRBD1,.,TGTGCCAGCAGCGAGGGACAGCAGCTCTATGGCTACACCTTC,CASSEGQQLYGYTF
TRBJ2-1,TRBV2,.,few,TGTGCCAGCAGTGAAGATCTTAGCAGTGAGCAGTTCTTC,CASSEDLSSEQFF
TRBJ2-1,TRBV2,.,few,TGTGCCAGCAGTGTCGGCCCCCGTAAGCAGTTCTTC,CASSVGPRKQFF
TRBJ2-5,TRBV14,.,.,TGTGCCAGCAGCCAAGTGAGGGGGATATCGTTAGGAATCCAGTACTTC,CASSQVRGISLGIQYF
TRBJ2-1,TRBV18,TRBD2,.,TGTGCCAGCTCACTACTGACTAGCGGGACGAACAATGAGCAGTTCTTC,CASSLLTSGTNNEQFF
TRBJ2-7,TRBV7-2,.,few,TGTGCCAGCAGCTTACAGGGGACCATCTCCTACGAGCAGTACTTC,CASSLQGTISYEQYF
TRBJ1-2,TRBV2,.,.,TGTGCCAGCAGTGGAGTCATTCCAGGGAGGGCCCTTGACTATGGCTACACCTTC,CASSGVIPGRALDYGYTF
TRBJ2-1,TRBV19,TRBD1,few,TGTGCCAGTAGCGGACAGGGGCGGGGTGAGCAGTTCTTC,CASSGQGRGEQFF
TRBJ1-1,TRBV5-1,.,many,TGCGCCAGCAGCCATGGTCAGGGAAACACTGAAGCTTTCTTT,CASSHGQGNTEAFF
TRBJ2-1,TRBV2,.,.,TGTGCCAGCAGTGGGGATACCTCCTACAATGAGCAGTTCTTC,CASSGDTSYNEQFF
TRBJ2-7,TRBV15,TRBD1,few,TGTGCCACCAGCAGAGGAACACCGGGACAGGGCTACGAGCAGTACTTC,CATSRGTPGQGYEQYF
TRBJ2-7,TRBV11-1,TRBD1,.,TGTGCCAGCAGCCCTCCTCCAGCGTACGGACAGGCAGAAACCAACTACGAGCAGTACTTC,CASSPPPAYGQAETNYEQYF
TRBJ2-1,TRBV2,.,few,TGTGCCAGCAGTGAGATTAGCGGTAGCTCCTACAATGAGCAGTTCTTC,CASSEISGSSYNEQFF
TRBJ1-1,TRBV5-1,.,.,TGCGCCAGCAGCCCCGGGACACCAAACACTGAAGCTTTCTTT,CASSPGTPNTEAFF
TRBJ2-1,TRBV7-9,TRBD2,.,TGTGCCAGCAGCCCCCAGCGGGATTTCACCGTGAATGAGCAGTTCTTC,CASSPQRDFTVNEQFF
TRBJ2-1,TRBV20-1,TRBD2,many,TGCAGTGCTAGACAACTAGCGGGGCTCTACAATGAGCAGTTCTTC,CSARQLAGLYNEQFF
TRBJ2-2,TRBV7-9,.,.,TGTGCCAGCAGACGAGGCGGGGAAATTACCGGGGAGCTGTTTTTT,CASRRGGEITGELFF
TRBJ1-5,TRBV6-2/TRBV6-3,.,many,TGTGCCAGCAGTTACGGGGTTGATAGCAATCAGCCCCAGCATTTT,CASSYGVDSNQPQHF
TRBJ2-1,TRBV10-3,TRBD1,few,TGTGCCATCAGTGAGTCACGGGGCAGGGGGCTCTACAATGAGCAGTTCTTC,CAISESRGRGLYNEQFF